The rows below give T cell receptor beta chains drawn from one sample of a study of response to subunit inactivated influenza vaccine. TCRdb analysed the RT-PCR reads with MiXCR anew, one entry per CDR3 protein. The table lists approximately 500,000 distinct CDR3 sequences, 20% to 25% of them singletons. In addition, the sample was reused for a study of T cells expressing NK-cell markers.

This specimen was CD4+ T cells sorted from PBMCs, taken about 12 days after vaccination. The receptor set was obtained from a man aged 45-65 years who received an inactivated influenza vaccine. The CDR3 runs from the conserved cysteine through the conserved F or W. Each record gives: V gene, J gene, D gene, CDR3 protein. The D gene is left open where the match is weak.

v_call: TRBV7-9
j_call: TRBJ2-5
d_call: -
cdr3_aa: CASSPDGEETQYF

v_call: TRBV5-1
j_call: TRBJ2-5
d_call: -
cdr3_aa: CASSLVLAGQETQYF

v_call: TRBV3-1
j_call: TRBJ2-6
d_call: TRBD2
cdr3_aa: CASSQDGLGTNSGANVLTF

v_call: TRBV11-3
j_call: TRBJ2-2
d_call: -
cdr3_aa: CASSLGSRTDTGELFF

v_call: TRBV9
j_call: TRBJ2-1
d_call: TRBD2
cdr3_aa: CASSPRTSGGGFGEQFF

v_call: TRBV12-3/TRBV12-4
j_call: TRBJ2-3
d_call: -
cdr3_aa: CASSLGTPWADTQYF

v_call: TRBV30
j_call: TRBJ2-3
d_call: -
cdr3_aa: CAWSPPGPTQYF

v_call: TRBV5-6
j_call: TRBJ2-1
d_call: -
cdr3_aa: CASSVQGGSYNEQFF

v_call: TRBV12-3/TRBV12-4
j_call: TRBJ1-1
d_call: TRBD1
cdr3_aa: CASSLAYRGSVLF

v_call: TRBV2
j_call: TRBJ1-5
d_call: TRBD1
cdr3_aa: CASSETGSNQPQHF

v_call: TRBV7-8
j_call: TRBJ2-1
d_call: TRBD1
cdr3_aa: CASSFSRDRGGNEQFF

v_call: TRBV5-8
j_call: TRBJ2-3
d_call: TRBD1
cdr3_aa: CASSTHRGADTQYF

v_call: TRBV12-3/TRBV12-4
j_call: TRBJ2-3
d_call: -
cdr3_aa: CATRDLAGDTQYF

v_call: TRBV6-1
j_call: TRBJ1-1
d_call: -
cdr3_aa: CAIRESGTNTEAFF

v_call: TRBV6-5
j_call: TRBJ2-1
d_call: TRBD1
cdr3_aa: CASSSQNRDRLYNEQFF

v_call: TRBV7-9
j_call: TRBJ2-2
d_call: -
cdr3_aa: CASSLPSSNRNTGELFF

v_call: TRBV27
j_call: TRBJ2-7
d_call: -
cdr3_aa: CASSWMGAHEQYF

v_call: TRBV12-3/TRBV12-4
j_call: TRBJ2-5
d_call: -
cdr3_aa: CASSLSGGAQETQYF

v_call: TRBV4-2
j_call: TRBJ2-7
d_call: -
cdr3_aa: CASIQDVLRGEQYF

v_call: TRBV5-1
j_call: TRBJ1-1
d_call: TRBD1
cdr3_aa: CASSSGGSGTEAFF

v_call: TRBV30
j_call: TRBJ1-3
d_call: -
cdr3_aa: CAWSPSGNTIYF

v_call: TRBV12-3/TRBV12-4
j_call: TRBJ1-1
d_call: TRBD1
cdr3_aa: CASGKSGGITEAFF

v_call: TRBV11-3
j_call: TRBJ2-7
d_call: TRBD2
cdr3_aa: CAPHYPGLEADEQYF

v_call: TRBV10-2
j_call: TRBJ1-3
d_call: -
cdr3_aa: CASGQNPFSGNTIYF

v_call: TRBV6-2/TRBV6-3
j_call: TRBJ1-6
d_call: -
cdr3_aa: CASRPDGPNNSPLHF

v_call: TRBV18
j_call: TRBJ2-5
d_call: TRBD1
cdr3_aa: CASSPPGQGQETQYF

v_call: TRBV6-1
j_call: TRBJ2-7
d_call: TRBD1
cdr3_aa: CASSEGGQTVYEQYF

v_call: TRBV12-3/TRBV12-4
j_call: TRBJ2-1
d_call: TRBD2
cdr3_aa: CASSLVAGTTQAEQFF

v_call: TRBV30
j_call: TRBJ1-5
d_call: TRBD1
cdr3_aa: CAWSGGTVTSNQPQHF

v_call: TRBV10-3
j_call: TRBJ2-2
d_call: -
cdr3_aa: CATGLQGRELFF

v_call: TRBV20-1
j_call: TRBJ2-1
d_call: -
cdr3_aa: CSAWGRNEQFF

v_call: TRBV3-1
j_call: TRBJ2-7
d_call: -
cdr3_aa: CASSQAGYEQYF

v_call: TRBV12-3/TRBV12-4
j_call: TRBJ2-5
d_call: TRBD1
cdr3_aa: CASSLALGQGEETQYF

v_call: TRBV7-2
j_call: TRBJ2-5
d_call: -
cdr3_aa: CASSLARQGKETQYF

v_call: TRBV18
j_call: TRBJ1-5
d_call: -
cdr3_aa: CASSLGHQPQHF

v_call: TRBV29-1
j_call: TRBJ2-3
d_call: TRBD2
cdr3_aa: CSTREGQYF

v_call: TRBV20-1
j_call: TRBJ2-5
d_call: -
cdr3_aa: CSAQGGQETQYF

v_call: TRBV7-6
j_call: TRBJ2-5
d_call: TRBD2
cdr3_aa: CASSSLTSGSETQYF

v_call: TRBV5-1
j_call: TRBJ2-1
d_call: -
cdr3_aa: CASTLNFPGRYNEQFF

v_call: TRBV5-1
j_call: TRBJ2-4
d_call: TRBD1
cdr3_aa: CASGTGFGKNIQYF

v_call: TRBV11-2
j_call: TRBJ2-7
d_call: TRBD1
cdr3_aa: CASSLYRGSYEQYF

v_call: TRBV6-2/TRBV6-3
j_call: TRBJ1-2
d_call: -
cdr3_aa: CASSYIRQENYGYTF

v_call: TRBV27
j_call: TRBJ1-1
d_call: -
cdr3_aa: CASSSGPYYTEAFF

v_call: TRBV6-2/TRBV6-3
j_call: TRBJ2-4
d_call: -
cdr3_aa: CASSYPRLVGGDLAKNIQYF

v_call: TRBV7-2
j_call: TRBJ2-3
d_call: -
cdr3_aa: CASNFNTDTQYF

v_call: TRBV20-1
j_call: TRBJ2-1
d_call: TRBD1
cdr3_aa: CSAIGGQGLNEQFF

v_call: TRBV13
j_call: TRBJ2-3
d_call: -
cdr3_aa: CASSSLSRDSLNKDTQYF

v_call: TRBV4-2
j_call: TRBJ1-6
d_call: -
cdr3_aa: CASSQVRSSYNSPLHF

v_call: TRBV3-1
j_call: TRBJ2-7
d_call: -
cdr3_aa: CASSQEGGFGEQYF

v_call: TRBV19
j_call: TRBJ1-3
d_call: -
cdr3_aa: CASRDVAGNTIYF

v_call: TRBV5-6
j_call: TRBJ2-1
d_call: -
cdr3_aa: CASSRSRGGAYNEQFF

v_call: TRBV6-5
j_call: TRBJ2-7
d_call: -
cdr3_aa: CASSSPQQGYEQYF

v_call: TRBV9
j_call: TRBJ2-2
d_call: TRBD1
cdr3_aa: CASSITGANTGELFF

v_call: TRBV7-2
j_call: TRBJ1-2
d_call: -
cdr3_aa: CASSFAGIDGYTF

v_call: TRBV5-1
j_call: TRBJ1-4
d_call: -
cdr3_aa: CASSSGGSGEKLFF